This T cell receptor (beta chain) was documented in a study of long-term antiretroviral therapy in people with HIV. The content of samples before DNA extraction was roughly 1-10 million cryopreserved PBMC. Trimming stripped 5 bases from V and 2 bases from J, with 10 bases between. The CDR3 has 13 residues. CDR1 LNHNV and CDR2 YYDKDF come from the germline V gene (reference sequence). Version v3.0 of the immunoSEQ assay was performed at survey level. A target of roughly 40,000-50,000 T-cell genomes per sample was set for sequencing. Generated by immunoSEQ multiplex PCR, the TCRdb table keeps only in-frame clones and is missing some. Here the sample spans under 20,000 clones, 76% being singletons.

The rearrangement links TRBV15 to TRBJ2-7, with D perhaps TRBD1 (5 bases). This material consisted of unsorted PBMCs, taken 0.5 years before starting antiretroviral therapy. This sequence originates from a woman aged 50 to 60 with HIV. Written as DNA, the CDR3 is TGTGCCACCAGCCCGGACACTCCCTACGAGCAGTACTTC. This gives the protein CATSPDTPYEQYF.